This T cell receptor (beta chain) came from a study of regulatory T cells in long-lasting Graves disease. General study results and limits: Persistent patients had a count of shared public clonotypes (approximately 2,800) that exceeded that of new patients (about 870). Persistent disease preferred TRBV28, TRBJ1-2 and TRBJ2-5; new disease, TRBV20-1 and TRBJ2-1.

Regarding time point: persistent/refractory GD, antithyroid drugs over 5 years with positive TRAb. PBMCs provided the RNA from which the TCR library was made. Patients hailed from an endocrinology department in Xi'an, China. This CDR3 is 14 amino acids long. Germline V gene data show CDR1 as MNHNS and CDR2 as SASEGT. V was cut by 4 bases and J by 0 bases, with 7 bases left in between. Arm-PCR of CDR3 regions and iRepertoire HTBI primers were the basis on which TCR beta libraries were built. In the original processing: Detected in the samples were roughly 60 TRBV and more than 11 TRBJ segments. TCRdb recomputed calls from the multiplex PCR reads with MiXCR, one row per CDR3 protein. TCRdb, not the authors, supplied the V and J calls. The sample has about 450,000 distinct CDR3 sequences, 23% seen once. In the case of this clonotype: What it binds is unknown.

This TCR came from a female donor with Graves disease. The sequences come from peripheral blood mononuclear cells (PBMCs), collected when the disease was refractory, from a patient treated with antithyroid drugs. The rearrangement links TRBV6-1 to TRBJ1-3; D is uncertain. The CDR3 coding sequence is TGTGCCAGCAGTGGGAGGGACTCTGGAAACACCATATATTTT. Translation gives CASSGRDSGNTIYF.